This TCR beta chain stems from a study of T-cell reconstitution after alpha-beta-depleted transplantation in children. V dropped 4 bases and J dropped 3 bases, with 8 bases sitting between them. CDR1 and CDR2 from the germline V gene are DFQATT and SNEGSKA (reference sequence). The CDR3 is 12 amino acids. Ten or more counts support this clonotype. Unique molecular identifiers tagged the TCRbeta library. TCRdb processed the PCR reads anew with MiXCR; each CDR3 protein has one entry. The sample yields about 240,000 distinct CDR3 sequences, 12% seen once. The sequence was collected from a human donor who donated a stem cell graft to a child with acute lymphoblastic leukemia. The material was PBMCs from the stem cell graft donor, obtained from the stem cell graft. V gene TRBV20-1 combines with J gene TRBJ2-3; no clear D gene. This CDR3 is CSATLPTDTQYF. The CDR3 DNA reads as TGCAGTGCTACCCTCCCAACAGATACGCAGTATTTT.